This T cell receptor beta chain was observed in a study of brain T cells in children with intractable seizures. Germline CDR1 reads SNHLY; CDR2 reads FYNNEI. The V segment lost 9 bases and the J segment 6 bases; nucleotides outside the gene matches: 8. The CDR3 contains 13 residues. Profiling relied on immunoSEQ multiplex PCR, and the TCRdb table lists in-frame clones only, not all of them. The data contain 340,000 or so clones, about 93% of them singletons. The time point is: blood from clinic visit 5 months post-surgery; TSC patient then seizure free. The chain joins TRBV2 to TRBJ2-3; 8 bases align to TRBD2. The specimen was peripheral blood, collected approximately 5 months after surgery. The TCR sequence derives from a boy younger than two with tuberous sclerosis and intractable seizures. This CDR3 is CASSGVGFDTQYF. The DNA of the CDR3 is TGTGCCAGTAGCGGGGTTGGTTTTGATACGCAGTATTTT.